This entry is about one T cell receptor beta chain. Its antigen is unknown. TCRdb keeps only in-frame clones here, not all; method: immunoSEQ multiplex PCR. The sample yields 100,000 to 150,000 clones, approximately 90% seen once. The data were obtained in a study of T cell responses to AZD1222 COVID-19 vaccine. Study-wide results and limits: CD4 TCRs associated with vaccination spanned spike, dominating at 160-218 and 743-854.

This sample comprised peripheral blood, obtained on day 0 of AZD1222 vaccination. The TCR originated in an adult in good health.

DNA for the CDR3: TGTGCCAGCAGCCAAGGATTTGCCAGCTATCAGCCCCAGCATTTT. Its translation is CASSQGFASYQPQHF. The genes are TRBV3-1 (or the pseudogene TRBV3-2) and TRBJ1-5; D remains ambiguous. V gave up 1 base and J gave up 5 bases, with 12 bases separating them. The V gene's germline CDR1 is LGHDT and CDR2 YNNKEL (reference sequence). This CDR3 contains 15 residues.